This TCR beta chain emerged from a study of cytomegalovirus exposure and HLA in healthy donors. 60 Vbeta and 13 Jbeta primers were used in PCR. Sequencing was performed with immunoSEQ multiplex PCR; in TCRdb, only in-frame clones are kept and a portion is missing. Altogether roughly 140,000 clones are present, about three quarters being singletons, with the ten largest covering 1.3% to 1.5%. Study findings and constraints: Some V segments, TRBV6-2 and TRBV6-3 among them, were indistinguishable and were therefore excluded. Later work showed greater clonal expansion in HLA-associated TCR beta chains than in equally common others.

Concerning this clone: Antigen: not known.

The CDR3 spans 18 residues. V was trimmed by 8 bases and J by 6 bases, leaving 29 bases between them. Germline CDR1 reads LGHNA; CDR2 reads YSLEER. The rearrangement links TRBV4-3 to TRBJ2-1, with D maybe TRBD2 (6 bases). Sequencing used PBMCs. The source is a man younger than 30 in good health and CMV-seronegative. The CDR3 region is CASESAVSGAGPSNEQFF. The CDR3 nucleotides are TGCGCCAGCGAATCTGCAGTTTCGGGCGCGGGGCCGAGCAATGAGCAGTTCTTC.